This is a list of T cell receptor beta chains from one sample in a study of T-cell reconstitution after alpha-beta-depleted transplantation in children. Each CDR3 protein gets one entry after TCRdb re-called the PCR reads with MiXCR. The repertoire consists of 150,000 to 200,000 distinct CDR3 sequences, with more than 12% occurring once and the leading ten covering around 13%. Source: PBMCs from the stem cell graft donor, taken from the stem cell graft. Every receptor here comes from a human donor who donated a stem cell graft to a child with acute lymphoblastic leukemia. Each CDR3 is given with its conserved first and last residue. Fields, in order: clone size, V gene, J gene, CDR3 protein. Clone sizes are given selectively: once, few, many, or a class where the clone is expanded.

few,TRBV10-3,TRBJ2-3,CAISVGQEGGDTQYF
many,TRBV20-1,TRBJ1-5,CSATDGANQPQHF
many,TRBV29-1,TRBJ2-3,CSVESGFGTDTQYF
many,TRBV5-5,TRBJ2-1,CASSSGGTAEQFF
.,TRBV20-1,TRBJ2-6,CSARDRSSGANVLTF
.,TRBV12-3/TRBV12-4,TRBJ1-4,CASSTRKANEKLFF
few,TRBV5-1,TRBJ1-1,CASSYRGMNTEAFF
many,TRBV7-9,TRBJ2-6,CASSLFGRSGANVLTF
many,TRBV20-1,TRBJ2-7,CSARDSRGSYEQYF
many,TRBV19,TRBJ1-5,CASSSGQPYSNQPQHF
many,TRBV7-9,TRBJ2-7,CASSPSSGRSYEQYF
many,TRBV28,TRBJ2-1,CASSFRGRGSYNEQFF
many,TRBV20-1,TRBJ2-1,CSARFGGQGRYNEQFF
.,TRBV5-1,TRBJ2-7,CASSLVRDEQYF
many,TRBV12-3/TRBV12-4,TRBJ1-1,CASSPEITAEAFF
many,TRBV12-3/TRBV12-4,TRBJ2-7,CASRGTGNEQYF
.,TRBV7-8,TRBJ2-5,CASSFRAGPQETQYF
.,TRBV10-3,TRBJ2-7,CAISALPGQGGGGSSYEQYF
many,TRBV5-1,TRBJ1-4,CASSLVATDNEKLFF
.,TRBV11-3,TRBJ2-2,CASSLVSGTAELFF
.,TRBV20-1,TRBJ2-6,CSARSSSGANVLTF
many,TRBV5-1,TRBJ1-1,CASSLSITGWGNTEAFF
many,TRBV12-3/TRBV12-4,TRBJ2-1,CASRPDGTGFYEQFF
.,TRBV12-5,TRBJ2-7,CASGLARTQSSSYEQYF
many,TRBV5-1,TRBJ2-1,CASSSSGTGNVGEQFF
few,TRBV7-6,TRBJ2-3,CASSLGSSGSPDTQYF
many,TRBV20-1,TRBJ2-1,CSARDPTSGNEQFF
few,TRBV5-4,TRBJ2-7,CASSSGLAGGPVYEQYF
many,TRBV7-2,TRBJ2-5,CASSSQVGETQYF
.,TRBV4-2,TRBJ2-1,CASSQDVAGVYNEQFF
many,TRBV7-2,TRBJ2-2,CASSLSTANTGELFF
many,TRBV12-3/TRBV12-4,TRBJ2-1,CASRETGRAEQFF
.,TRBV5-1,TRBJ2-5,CASSLAAGTGYETQYF
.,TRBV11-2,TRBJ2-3,CASSDRGTSGSTDTQYF
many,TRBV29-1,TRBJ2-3,CSSYTNTQYF
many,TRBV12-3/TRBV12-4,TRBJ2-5,CASSSGTGPWETQYF